The 7 T cell receptor beta chains reported below all come from one sample, sequenced in a study of Ad26.COV2.S vaccination and SARS-CoV-2 variants (dated by TCRdb to about 2021). Library generation was performed with the immunoSEQ multiplex PCR assay. TCRdb mirrors the immuneACCESS table, restricted to in-frame sequences. Some clones are absent from its copies; in checked studies, under half trace to an unresolved V gene, and the reason for the others is unknown. The sample yields approximately 400,000 clones; about 91% were counted once. The top ten hold roughly 3.9% of the sample. The intended sense of this specimen's time point label: individuals recovered from natural SARS-CoV-2 infection. This specimen consisted of peripheral blood, obtained after recovery from COVID-19. The receptors derive from a human donor who had recovered from COVID-19.

The V and J genes are TRBV24-1 and TRBJ1-1; 7 nucleotides align to TRBD1. V lost 4 bases, J lost 4 bases, and 8 bases stayed unmatched. Per the germline V gene, CDR1 is KGHDR and CDR2 is SFDVKD. CDR3 length: 15 residues. The chain's CDR3 is CATSDNRDRPTEAFF. CDR3 in DNA: TGTGCCACCAGTGACAACCGGGACAGACCCACTGAAGCTTTCTTT.

The gene calls are TRBV7-9 and TRBJ2-3; D uncertain. This CDR3 region has 13 residues. V shed 3 bases and J shed 3 bases, with 7 bases lying between them. Germline-derived CDR1 and CDR2 are SEHNR and FQNEAQ (reference sequence). CDR3 nucleotides: TGTGCCAGCAGCTTTGGCGGAACAGATACGCAGTATTTT. Translation: CASSFGGTDTQYF.

This clone was recorded once. The genes are TRBV7-2 and TRBJ2-3, with unresolved D. The CDR3 loop spans 15 amino acids. Germline CDR1 and CDR2: SGHTA and FQGNSA. Trimming stripped 2 bases from V and 4 bases from J, with 13 bases between. The CDR3 region is CASSLSTPSSDTQYF. In nucleotides, the CDR3 is TGTGCCAGCAGCTTATCAACACCATCTTCAGATACGCAGTATTTT.

The V gene is TRBV24-1, the J gene TRBJ1-5; tentative D call: TRBD1 (6 bases). Per the germline V gene, CDR1 is KGHDR and CDR2 is SFDVKD. The V end was cut by 3 bases, the J end by 3 bases, with 29 bases between. This CDR3 has 21 residues. The CDR3 coding sequence is TGTGCCACCAGTGATGAGTTCGTACTGTTTAAGCAAGGGGGGAACAATCAGCCCCAGCATTTT. Protein: CATSDEFVLFKQGGNNQPQHF.

The chain has TRBV19 and TRBJ1-3; the D is unclear. The CDR3 sequence is 16 residues long. From germline, CDR1 is LNHDA and CDR2 SQIVND (reference sequence). The germline V and J ends were trimmed by 5 bases and 5 bases, with 19 bases remaining between them. The CDR3 bases are TGTGCCAGTAGTGCAATCTTGGCTGGAGGACGAAACACCATATATTTT. Translating gives CASSAILAGGRNTIYF.

This chain uses TRBV7-9 with TRBJ2-3; TRBD2 matches 13 bases. V shed 5 bases, J shed 3 bases, and the junction held 5 bases outside the gene matches. The CDR3 has 16 amino acids. Looked up from germline, CDR1 is SEHNR and CDR2 is FQNEAQ (reference sequence). In DNA form, the CDR3 reads TGTGCCAGCAGCCGACTAGCGGGGGGCCCAACAGATACGCAGTATTTT. Its protein is CASSRLAGGPTDTQYF.

The rearrangement joins TRBV2 to TRBJ1-1; no firm D call. V lost 8 bases, J lost 0 bases, and 10 bases lay in between. This CDR3 spans 13 amino acids. The germline V gene encodes CDR1 SNHLY and CDR2 FYNNEI. CDR3: CASPYGVNTEAFF. In nucleotides, the CDR3 is TGTGCCAGCCCATATGGGGTGAACACTGAAGCTTTCTTT.